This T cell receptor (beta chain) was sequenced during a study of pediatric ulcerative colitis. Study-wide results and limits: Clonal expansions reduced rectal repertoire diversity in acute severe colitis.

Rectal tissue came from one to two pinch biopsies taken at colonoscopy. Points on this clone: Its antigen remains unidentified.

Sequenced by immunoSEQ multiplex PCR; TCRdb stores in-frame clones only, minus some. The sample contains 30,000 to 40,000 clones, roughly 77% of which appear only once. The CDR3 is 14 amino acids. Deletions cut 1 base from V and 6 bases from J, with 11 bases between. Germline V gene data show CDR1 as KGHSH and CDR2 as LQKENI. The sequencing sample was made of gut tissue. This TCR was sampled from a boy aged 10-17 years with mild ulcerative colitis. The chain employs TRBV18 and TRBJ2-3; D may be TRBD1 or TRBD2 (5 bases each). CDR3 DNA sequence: TGTGCCAGCTCACCACTCCGGGGCCGGGATACGCAGTATTTT. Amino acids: CASSPLRGRDTQYF.